What follows is one TCR beta chain and its context. Its antigen specificity is not known. No base-level quality is on record; no much larger clone is a single base apart. The data belong to a study of blood T cell repertoires in COVID-19 (dated by TCRdb to the early 2020s). About the study as a whole: The collaborator samples originated in the United States, Italy and Spain and spanned the acute and convalescent phases of COVID-19. The prospective study material was composed of cDNA or gDNA derived from T cells, B-cell-depleted T cells, or PBMCs. Subjects who had been exposed to COVID-19, were actively infected with it, or had recovered from it provided the deeply sampled blood TCRbeta repertoires that made up the dataset. A freely available public database, intended as a resource for researchers studying the immune response to SARS-CoV-2, is where the repertoires were released. The samples were drawn from two sources: the first 160 participants of the ongoing ImmuneRACE study, and fewer than 1,500 subjects contributed by 6 global collaborators. Sample metadata almost always included a de-identified subject ID, COVID-19 status, age in years and sex. Where HLA class I and class II types were available, the types were taken from metadata supplied by the sample provider, not from assay-based typing.

V and J are truncated by 4 bases and 0 bases respectively, leaving an intervening sequence of 10 bases. The CDR3 sequence holds 15 residues, the cysteine and phenylalanine included. The only DNA kept is the CDR3, 45 bases in frame from the first base. Looking up the germline V gene (reference sequence) yields CDR1 MNHEY and CDR2 SMNVEV. Each collaborating institution followed its own protocols to collect whole blood in K2EDTA tubes. For TCRbeta analysis, collaborator samples were shipped as frozen whole blood, as isolated PBMCs, or as DNA extracted from either sample type. TCRbeta CDR3 regions were amplified from genomic DNA using the immunoSEQ Assay, a bias-controlled multiplex PCR. The paper's data handling went like this. The number of nucleated cells in each sample was estimated by amplification of reference gene primers within the assay. To quantify the absolute abundance of each unique TCRbeta CDR3 rearrangement, sequence reads were collapsed and filtered. For each sample, productive Simpson clonality was calculated as the square root of Simpson's diversity index across productive rearrangements. This is the immuneACCESS table as TCRdb keeps it, with only in-frame sequences that have V and J called. A part of the clones is gone; compared with another copy, unresolved V genes explain less than half, and the rest is unexplained. V and J calls and clone size are copied from that table; D and trimming were computed from the DNA. The sample records about 150,000 clones, approximately 83% of which are singletons. The ten largest clones represent roughly 2% of the sample.

Results the study describes overall, beyond this receptor: Clinical and demographic metadata were provided uncurated, with the amount varying by source and participant.

The rearranged segments are TRBV27 and TRBJ2-1, with TRBD2 perhaps the D gene, on 6 matching bases. Sequenced sample: peripheral blood. The clonotype was recovered from a woman of 80 years or more with acute or convalescent COVID-19. The CDR3 reads CASSSDYSSYNEQFF. At the DNA level, the sequence is TGTGCCAGCAGTTCGGACTACAGCTCCTACAATGAGCAGTTCTTC.